The present T cell receptor (beta chain) was sequenced within a study of blood T cells in healthy people across ages. In this sample, this clonotype turned up a few times. Its antigen is unknown. With a J-beta primer mix and a sample-barcoded 5' primer, a second PCR ran about 7 to 12 cycles. TCRdb redid the calling of the 5' RACE reads with MiXCR, one entry per CDR3 protein. The profile covers some 1.5 million distinct CDR3 sequences, with about 28% appearing a single time and roughly 8.2% taken by the ten largest. Trimming cost V 5 bases and J 6 bases, with 11 bases left between them. The CDR3 extends over 13 amino acids. Germline assignment: CDR1 SGHTA and CDR2 FQGNSA. Study-level points and caveats: For the donors, CMV status was unknown and possibly confounded expanded clonotype changes.

This rearrangement joins TRBV7-2 to TRBJ2-1, with D possibly being TRBD1 or TRBD2 (5 bases each). The source is a woman aged 30 to 39 in good health. The sequencing sample was made of blood. The CDR3 DNA reads as TGTGCCAGCAGCCAGGGACGGGTCAATGAGCAGTTCTTC. Its protein is CASSQGRVNEQFF.